This TCR beta chain was sequenced during a study of T cell responses to AZD1222 COVID-19 vaccine. Sequencing was performed with immunoSEQ multiplex PCR; in TCRdb, only in-frame clones are kept and a portion is missing. The table includes about 160,000 clones, over 75% detected once. The V gene's germline CDR1 is SGHRS and CDR2 YFSETQ. This CDR3 is built from 14 residues. Trimming pared 0 bases from V and 3 bases from J, leaving 9 bases between. Findings of the study overall: Two AZD1222 administrations were followed by greater Spike-specific TCR breadth and depth. The peak T cell response came first, and repertoires were sampled only after it.

On this clone: The antigen remains undetermined.

The sequences come from peripheral blood, collected 28 days after the second AZD1222 dose. The chain couples TRBV5-1 to TRBJ1-1, with D uncertain. The receptor was derived from an adult who received the AZD1222 COVID-19 vaccine. DNA of the CDR3: TGCGCCAGCAGCTTGGATGGAGGGTACACTGAAGCTTTCTTT. Protein: CASSLDGGYTEAFF.